This TCR beta chain was sequenced during a study of blood T cell repertoires in COVID-19. Study-level information: The analysed material was cDNA or gDNA that came from T cells, B-cell-depleted T cells, or PBMCs.

The method was immunoSEQ multiplex PCR; TCRdb's version includes in-frame clones alone and lacks a portion of them. The sample consists of nearly 200,000 clones, roughly four fifths of them appearing once. Categorization into cohorts depended on clinical history that participants reported. V lost 6 bases to trimming and J lost 7 bases, with 18 bases between them. There are 14 residues in the CDR3. In germline, CDR1 is MNHEY, CDR2 SVGAGI. V usage is TRBV6-5 and J usage is TRBJ1-2, with D uncertain. The receptor comes from a man aged 35 to 55 who had recovered from COVID-19. Sequenced sample: PBMCs or T cells enriched from blood (not recorded which). CDR3 coding DNA: TGTGCCAGCAGCCCAACTGGAGGATTGGGTGGCTACACCTTC. Encoded protein: CASSPTGGLGGYTF.